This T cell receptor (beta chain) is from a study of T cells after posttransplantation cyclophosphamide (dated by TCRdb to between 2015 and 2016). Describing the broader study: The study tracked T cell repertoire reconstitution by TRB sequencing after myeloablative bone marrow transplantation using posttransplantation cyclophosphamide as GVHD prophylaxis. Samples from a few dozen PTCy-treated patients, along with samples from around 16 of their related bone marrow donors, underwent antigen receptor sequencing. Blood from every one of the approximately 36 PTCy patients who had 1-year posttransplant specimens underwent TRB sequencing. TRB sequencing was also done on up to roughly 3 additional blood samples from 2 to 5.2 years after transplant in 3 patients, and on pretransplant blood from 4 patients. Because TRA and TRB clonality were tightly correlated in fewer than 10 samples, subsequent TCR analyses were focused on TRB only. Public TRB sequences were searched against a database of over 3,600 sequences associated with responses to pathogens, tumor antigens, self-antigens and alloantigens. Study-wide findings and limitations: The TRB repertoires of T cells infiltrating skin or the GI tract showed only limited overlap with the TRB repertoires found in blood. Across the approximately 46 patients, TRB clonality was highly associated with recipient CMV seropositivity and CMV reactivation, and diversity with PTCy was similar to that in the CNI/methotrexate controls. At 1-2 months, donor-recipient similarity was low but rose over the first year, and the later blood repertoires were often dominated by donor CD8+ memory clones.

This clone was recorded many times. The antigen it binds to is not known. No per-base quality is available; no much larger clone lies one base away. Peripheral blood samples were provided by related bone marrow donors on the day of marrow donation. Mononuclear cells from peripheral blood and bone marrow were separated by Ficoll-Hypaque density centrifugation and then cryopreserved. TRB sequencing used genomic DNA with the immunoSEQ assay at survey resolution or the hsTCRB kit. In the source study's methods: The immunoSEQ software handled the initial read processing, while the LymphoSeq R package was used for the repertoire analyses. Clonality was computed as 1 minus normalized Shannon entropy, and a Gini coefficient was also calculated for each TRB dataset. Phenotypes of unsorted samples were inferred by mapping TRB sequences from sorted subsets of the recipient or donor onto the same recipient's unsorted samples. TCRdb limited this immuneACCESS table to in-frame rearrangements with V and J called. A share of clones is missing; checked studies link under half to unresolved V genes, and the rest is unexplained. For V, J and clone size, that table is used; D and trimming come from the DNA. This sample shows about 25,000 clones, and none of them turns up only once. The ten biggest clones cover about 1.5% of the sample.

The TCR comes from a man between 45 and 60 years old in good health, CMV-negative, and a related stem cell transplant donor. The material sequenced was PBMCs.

In nucleotide form, the sequence is TGTGCCAGCAGCTTAGCGCTAGCGGGGGGGCCATCCAACATTCAGTACTTC. Its protein is CASSLALAGGPSNIQYF. This sequence uses TRBV7-9 and TRBJ2-4; 12 central bases correspond to TRBD2. CDR1 and CDR2 are drawn from the germline V gene (reference sequence): SEHNR, FQNEAQ. The cysteine opens and the phenylalanine closes a CDR3 of 17 amino acids. CDR3 DNA is the only sequence kept; it has 51 bases, read in frame from the first base. V lost 0 bases and J lost 7 bases, and the count of bases not matched to a germline gene is 7. With the portions outside the CDR3 filled from the reference TRBV7-9 and TRBJ2-4 genes, the complete variable region becomes DTGVSQNPRHKITKRGQNVTFRCDPISEHNRLYWYRQTLGQGPEFLTYFQNEAQLEKSRLLSDRFSAERPKGSFSTLEIQRTEQGDSAMYLCASSLALAGGPSNIQYFGAGTRLSVL.